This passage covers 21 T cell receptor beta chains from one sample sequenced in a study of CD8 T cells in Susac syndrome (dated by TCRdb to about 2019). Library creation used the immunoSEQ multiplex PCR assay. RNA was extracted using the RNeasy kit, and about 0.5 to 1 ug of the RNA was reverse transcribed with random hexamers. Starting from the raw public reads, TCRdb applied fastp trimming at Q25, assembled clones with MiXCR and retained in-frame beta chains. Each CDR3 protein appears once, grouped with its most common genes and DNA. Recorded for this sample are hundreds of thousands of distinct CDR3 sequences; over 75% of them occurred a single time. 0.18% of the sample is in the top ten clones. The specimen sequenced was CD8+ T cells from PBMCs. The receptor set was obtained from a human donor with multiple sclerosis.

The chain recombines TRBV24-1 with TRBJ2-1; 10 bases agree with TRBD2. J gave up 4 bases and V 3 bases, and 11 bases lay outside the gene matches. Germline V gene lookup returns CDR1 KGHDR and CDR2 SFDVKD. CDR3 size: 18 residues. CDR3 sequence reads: CATSDRASGGPLYNEQFF. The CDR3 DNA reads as TGTGCCACCAGTGATCGCGCTAGCGGGGGCCCCCTGTACAATGAGCAGTTCTTC.

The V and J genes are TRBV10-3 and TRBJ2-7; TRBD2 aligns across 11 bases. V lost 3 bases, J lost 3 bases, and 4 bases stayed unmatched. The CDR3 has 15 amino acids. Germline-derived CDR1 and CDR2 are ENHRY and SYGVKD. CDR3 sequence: CAISDPGTSGYEQYF. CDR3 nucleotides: TGTGCCATCAGTGACCCGGGGACTAGCGGCTACGAGCAGTACTTC.

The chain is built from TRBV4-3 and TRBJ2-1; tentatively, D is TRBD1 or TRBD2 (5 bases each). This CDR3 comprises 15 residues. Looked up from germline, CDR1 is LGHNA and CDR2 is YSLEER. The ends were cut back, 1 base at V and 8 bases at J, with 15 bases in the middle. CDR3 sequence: CASSQGPGSGDEQFF. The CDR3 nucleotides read TGCGCCAGCAGCCAAGGTCCAGGGAGTGGGGATGAGCAGTTCTTC.

The CDR3 sequence is CASSSGQNGYTF. CDR3 DNA sequence: TGTGCCAGCAGCTCGGGACAGAATGGCTACACCTTC. The chain carries TRBV13 and TRBJ1-2, with 7 bases matching TRBD1. This CDR3 comprises 12 residues. Per the germline V gene, CDR1 is PRHDT and CDR2 is FYEKMQ (reference sequence). V lost 4 bases and J lost 6; bases outside the gene matches: 2.

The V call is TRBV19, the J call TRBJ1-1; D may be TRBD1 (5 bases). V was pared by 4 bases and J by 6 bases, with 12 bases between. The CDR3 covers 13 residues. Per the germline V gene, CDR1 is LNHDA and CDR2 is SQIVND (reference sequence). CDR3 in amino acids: CASSTMGTAEAFF. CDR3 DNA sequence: TGTGCCAGTAGTACCATGGGGACCGCTGAAGCTTTCTTT.

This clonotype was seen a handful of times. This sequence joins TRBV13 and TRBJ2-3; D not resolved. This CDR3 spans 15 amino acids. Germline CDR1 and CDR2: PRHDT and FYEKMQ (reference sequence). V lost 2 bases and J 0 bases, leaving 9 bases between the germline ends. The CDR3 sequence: CASSLSDSSTDTQYF. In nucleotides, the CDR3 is TGTGCCAGCAGCTTAAGCGACTCTAGCACAGATACGCAGTATTTT.

The CDR3 DNA reads TGTGCCAGCAGCCTTACCGGGACAGATCTTTACAATGAGCAGTTCTTC. Its translation is CASSLTGTDLYNEQFF. This chain uses TRBV7-9 with TRBJ2-1, with 7 bases that match TRBD1. CDR3 length equals 16 residues. The germline CDR1 and CDR2 sequences are SEHNR and FQNEAQ (reference sequence). The V and J ends lost 5 bases and 4 bases, in that order; junction bases with no gene match: 11.

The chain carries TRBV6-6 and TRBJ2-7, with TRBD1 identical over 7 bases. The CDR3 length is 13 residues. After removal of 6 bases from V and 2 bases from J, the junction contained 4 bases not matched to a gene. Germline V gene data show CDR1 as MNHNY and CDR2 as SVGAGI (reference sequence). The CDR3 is CASSSDRAYEQYF. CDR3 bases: TGTGCCAGCAGCAGCGACAGGGCCTACGAGCAGTACTTC.

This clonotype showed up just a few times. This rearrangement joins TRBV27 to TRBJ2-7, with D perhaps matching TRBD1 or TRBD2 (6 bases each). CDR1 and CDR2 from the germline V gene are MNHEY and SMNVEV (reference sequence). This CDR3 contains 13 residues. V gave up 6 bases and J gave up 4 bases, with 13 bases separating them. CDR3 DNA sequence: TGTGCCAGCAGCTTGGGGGGCTATTACGAGCAGTACTTC. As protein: CASSLGGYYEQYF.

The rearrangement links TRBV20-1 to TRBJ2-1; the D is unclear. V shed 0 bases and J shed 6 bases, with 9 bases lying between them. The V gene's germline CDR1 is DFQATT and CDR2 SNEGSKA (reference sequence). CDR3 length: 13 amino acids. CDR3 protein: CSAREGLTNEQFF. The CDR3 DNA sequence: TGCAGTGCTAGAGAGGGTCTTACCAATGAGCAGTTCTTC.

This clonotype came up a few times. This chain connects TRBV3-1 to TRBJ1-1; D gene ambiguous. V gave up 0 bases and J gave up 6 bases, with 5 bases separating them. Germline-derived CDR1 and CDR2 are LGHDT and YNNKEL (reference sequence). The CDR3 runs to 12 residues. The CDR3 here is CASSQDWAEAFF. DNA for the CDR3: TGTGCCAGCAGCCAAGATTGGGCTGAAGCTTTCTTT.

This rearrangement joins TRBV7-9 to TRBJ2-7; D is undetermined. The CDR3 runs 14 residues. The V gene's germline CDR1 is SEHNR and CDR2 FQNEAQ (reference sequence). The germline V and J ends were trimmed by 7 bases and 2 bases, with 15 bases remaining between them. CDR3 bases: TGTGCCAGCAACCCCACGGGCCACCCCTACGAGCAGTACTTC. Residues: CASNPTGHPYEQYF.

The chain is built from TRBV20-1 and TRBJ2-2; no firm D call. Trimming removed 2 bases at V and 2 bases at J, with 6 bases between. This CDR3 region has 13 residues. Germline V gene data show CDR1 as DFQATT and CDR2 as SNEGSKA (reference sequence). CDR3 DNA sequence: TGCAGTGCTAGATCCGTAAACACCGGGGAGCTGTTTTTT. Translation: CSARSVNTGELFF.

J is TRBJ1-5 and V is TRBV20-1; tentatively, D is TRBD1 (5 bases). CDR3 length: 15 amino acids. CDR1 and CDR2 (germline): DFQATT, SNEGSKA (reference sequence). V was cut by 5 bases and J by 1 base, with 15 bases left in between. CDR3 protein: CSAATLRDSNQPQHF. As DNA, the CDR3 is TGCAGTGCTGCCACCCTCCGGGACAGCAATCAGCCCCAGCATTTT.

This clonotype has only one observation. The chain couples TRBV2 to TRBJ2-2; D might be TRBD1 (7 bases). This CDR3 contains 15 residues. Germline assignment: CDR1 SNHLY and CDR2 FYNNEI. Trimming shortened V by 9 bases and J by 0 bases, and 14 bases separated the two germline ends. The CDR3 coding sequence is TGTGCCAGTAAACAGGGGACTTCGAACACCGGGGAGCTGTTTTTT. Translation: CASKQGTSNTGELFF. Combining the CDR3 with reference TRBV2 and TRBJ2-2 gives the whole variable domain EPEVTQTPSHQVTQMGQEVILRCVPISNHLYFYWYRQILGQKVEFLVSFYNNEISEKSEIFDDQFSVERPDGSNFTLKIRSTKLEDSAMYFCASKQGTSNTGELFFGEGSRLTVL.

This CDR3 is CASIHDRGPREQYF. CDR3 DNA sequence: TGTGCCAGCATCCACGACAGGGGGCCGAGGGAGCAGTACTTC. The chain employs TRBV28 and TRBJ2-7; 10 bases align to TRBD1. The CDR3 is made up of 14 amino acids. Germline values: CDR1 MDHEN, CDR2 SYDVKM. The V and J ends lost 7 bases and 7 bases, in that order; junction bases with no gene match: 10.

The CDR3 DNA sequence: TGTGCCAGCAGCTTGCCACCCTCCTACGAGCAGTACTTC. As protein: CASSLPPSYEQYF. The chain joins TRBV5-4 to TRBJ2-7; no clear D gene. Deletions cut 1 base from V and 0 bases from J, with 5 bases between. Germline CDR1 and CDR2: SGHNT and YYREEE (reference sequence). The CDR3 length is 13 residues.

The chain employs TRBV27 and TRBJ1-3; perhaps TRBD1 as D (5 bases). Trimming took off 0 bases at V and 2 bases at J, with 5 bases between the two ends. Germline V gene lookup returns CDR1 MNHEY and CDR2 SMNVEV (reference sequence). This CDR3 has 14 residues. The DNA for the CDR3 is TGTGCCAGCAGTTTATCAGGGGCTGGAAACACCATATATTTT. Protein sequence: CASSLSGAGNTIYF.

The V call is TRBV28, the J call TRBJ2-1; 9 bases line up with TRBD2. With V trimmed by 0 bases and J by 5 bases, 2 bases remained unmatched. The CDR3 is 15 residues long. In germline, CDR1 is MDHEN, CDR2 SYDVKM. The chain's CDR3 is CASSLWGTSNNEQFF. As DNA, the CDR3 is TGTGCCAGCAGTTTATGGGGGACTAGCAACAATGAGCAGTTCTTC.

Written as DNA, the CDR3 is TGCGCCAGCAGCGACCAGCGGGAGGTGGCCTACAATGAGCAGTTCTTC. It encodes CASSDQREVAYNEQFF. The chain employs TRBV4-3 and TRBJ2-1; 9 nucleotides line up with TRBD2. CDR1 is LGHNA and CDR2 is YSLEER in the germline V gene. Losses at the gene ends were 5 bases for V and 2 bases for J; bases not matched to a gene: 7. CDR3 size: 16 residues.

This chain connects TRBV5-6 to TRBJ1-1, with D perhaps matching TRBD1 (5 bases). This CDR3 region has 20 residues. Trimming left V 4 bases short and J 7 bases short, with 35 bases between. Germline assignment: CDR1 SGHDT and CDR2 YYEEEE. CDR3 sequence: CASSVRLGTMNIYAIGEAFF. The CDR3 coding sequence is TGTGCCAGCAGCGTACGCCTTGGGACGATGAATATATATGCCATAGGTGAAGCTTTCTTT. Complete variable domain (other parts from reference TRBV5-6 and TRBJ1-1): DAGVTQSPTHLIKTRGQQVTLRCSPKSGHDTVSWYQQALGQGPQFIFQYYEEEERQRGNFPDRFSGHQFPNYSSELNVNALLLGDSALYLCASSVRLGTMNIYAIGEAFFGQGTRLTVV.